Shown below are 15 T cell receptor beta chains from a single sample sequenced in a study of vaccination effects on CD4 cells after COVID-19. Data came from immunoSEQ multiplex PCR; TCRdb stores just in-frame clones and leaves some out. This sample has 20,000 to 30,000 clones; roughly two thirds occur once, and the top ten carry 8.2%. Viral peptide pools were used in the ViraFEST assay to expand antigen-specific CD4+ T cells, and sequencing came afterward. The culture ran for approximately 9 days before CD4+ T cells were isolated. Participants got two doses of BNT162b2 or mRNA-1273 vaccine. For these TCRs, the target antigens are not known. Sample: CD4+ T cells from PBMCs cultured with SARS-CoV-2 spike peptides, taken after COVID-19 vaccination. The receptors shown here come from a human donor who received a COVID-19 vaccine.

This clone was recorded a few times. The V call is TRBV3-1 (or the pseudogene TRBV3-2), the J call TRBJ1-3; no definite D call. This CDR3 spans 15 amino acids. Deletions cut 0 bases from V and 2 bases from J, with 8 bases between. Germline V lookup: CDR1 LGHDT, CDR2 YNNKEL (reference sequence). CDR3: CASSQDALAGNTIYF. The CDR3 DNA reads as TGTGCCAGCAGCCAAGATGCCTTGGCTGGAAACACCATATATTTT.

Only a few counts were recorded for this clone. V and J are TRBV3-1 (or the pseudogene TRBV3-2) and TRBJ2-3; possibly TRBD1 for D (6 bases). The germline gives CDR1 LGHDT, CDR2 YNNKEL (reference sequence). This CDR3 comprises 16 residues. Trimming left V 4 bases short and J 5 bases short, with 19 bases between. The DNA for the CDR3 is TGTGCCAGCAGCCTCAGAGGTTTGGGGGCGAAAGATACGCAGTATTTT. Its protein is CASSLRGLGAKDTQYF.

The sample holds one count of this clone. The chain has TRBV6-6 and TRBJ1-1, with 8 bases fitting TRBD1. The germline gives CDR1 MNHNY, CDR2 SVGAGI (reference sequence). The V and J ends lost 3 bases and 4 bases, in that order; junction bases with no gene match: 7. CDR3 length equals 15 residues. As DNA, the CDR3 is TGTGCCAGCAGTTATTACAGGGGGTCGGGCACTGAAGCTTTCTTT. This translates into CASSYYRGSGTEAFF.

The chain uses TRBV6-5 and TRBJ1-2; D possibly corresponds to TRBD1 (6 bases). V shed 6 bases and J shed 6 bases, with 14 bases lying between them. Germline lookup yields CDR1 MNHEY and CDR2 SVGAGI. The CDR3 extends over 13 amino acids. CDR3 region: CASSEQGLDGYTF. The CDR3 nucleotides are TGTGCCAGCAGCGAGCAGGGGTTAGATGGCTACACCTTC.

This chain's CDR3 is CASSDPADKDTQYF. The CDR3 bases are TGTGCCAGCAGTGATCCCGCCGATAAAGATACGCAGTATTTT. This chain links TRBV2 with TRBJ2-3; D is uncertain. Germline V CDR1 and CDR2: SNHLY, FYNNEI. Trimming shortened V by 3 bases and J by 5 bases, and 12 bases separated the two germline ends. The CDR3 contains 14 residues.

V usage is TRBV25-1 and J usage is TRBJ1-6, with 8 nucleotides matching TRBD1. J was trimmed by 10 bases and V by 6 bases; bases with no gene match: 11. This CDR3 is built from 15 residues. Per the germline V gene, CDR1 is MGHDK and CDR2 is SYGVNS. The CDR3 loop reads CASSNQGATRSPLHF. For the CDR3, the DNA is TGTGCCAGCAGCAATCAGGGGGCAACAAGATCACCCCTCCACTTT.

The chain joins TRBV10-3 to TRBJ2-5, with D uncertain. The CDR3 runs to 12 residues. The V gene lost 3 bases and the J gene lost 2 bases, with 4 bases spanning the gap. Germline loops: CDR1 ENHRY, CDR2 SYGVKD. In DNA, the CDR3 is TGTGCCATCAGTGACAGACAAGAGACCCAGTACTTC. Protein sequence: CAISDRQETQYF.

The chain recombines TRBV3-1 (or the pseudogene TRBV3-2) with TRBJ2-5, with 7 positions matching TRBD1. With 4 bases clipped from V and 5 bases from J, the junction kept 4 bases outside the gene matches. Germline CDR1 and CDR2: LGHDT and YNNKEL (reference sequence). The CDR3 totals 13 residues. For the CDR3, the DNA is TGTGCCAGCAGCCGCAAGGGGGCGGAGACCCAGTACTTC. Its translation is CASSRKGAETQYF.

This sequence joins TRBV3-1 (or the pseudogene TRBV3-2) and TRBJ1-1, with 7 bases that match TRBD1. V was clipped by 3 bases and J by 3 bases; unmatched bases: 10. The CDR3 contains 16 residues. Germline CDR1 LGHDT, CDR2 YNNKEL (reference sequence). CDR3 DNA sequence: TGTGCCAGCAGCCAGTGGGACAGCCGGAAGGACACTGAAGCTTTCTTT. Its translation is CASSQWDSRKDTEAFF.

The J gene is TRBJ1-3, the V gene TRBV10-2; D remains unclear. CDR3 length: 15 amino acids. Trimming removed 10 bases at V and 0 bases at J, with 16 bases between. CDR1 is WSHSY and CDR2 is SAAADI in the germline V gene. In DNA, the CDR3 is TGCGCCACCCATTCACCGGATCTCTCTGGAAACACCATATATTTT. Protein sequence: CATHSPDLSGNTIYF.

The chain has TRBV3-1 (or the pseudogene TRBV3-2) and TRBJ1-3; tentatively, D is TRBD1 (6 bases). CDR3 length: 15 residues. Deletions cut 0 bases from V and 2 bases from J, with 8 bases between. Germline lookup yields CDR1 LGHDT and CDR2 YNNKEL (reference sequence). Written as DNA, the CDR3 is TGTGCCAGCAGCCAAGATCAGGGGCCTGGAAACACCATATATTTT. It yields the protein CASSQDQGPGNTIYF.

The chain joins TRBV9 to TRBJ2-1, with 7 bases lining up with TRBD1. CDR3 length: 15 amino acids. The J segment lost 7 bases and the V segment lost 3 bases, leaving 10 bases of the junction unmatched. The germline V gene has CDR1 SGDLS and CDR2 YYNGEE. DNA for the CDR3: TGTGCCAGCAGCGGACAGGGTATCGTGGCAAATGAGCAGTTCTTC. This sequence encodes CASSGQGIVANEQFF.

This chain links TRBV5-3 with TRBJ1-1, with D tentatively TRBD1 (6 bases). TRBV5-3 belongs to the ORF category, with a function that is uncertain. Trimming removed 0 bases at V and 0 bases at J, with 18 bases between. The CDR3 covers 18 residues. Here the CDR3 DNA reads TGTGCCAGAAGCTTGGGCCCTCTTCAGGGGTCTTTGAACACTGAAGCTTTCTTT. Protein product: CARSLGPLQGSLNTEAFF.

V usage is TRBV11-3 and J usage is TRBJ2-1, with D tentatively TRBD1 or TRBD2 (6 bases each). Germline V gene data show CDR1 as SGHNT and CDR2 as YENEEA. V was clipped by 3 bases and J by 4 bases, with 16 bases between them. The CDR3 contains 16 residues. The CDR3 nucleotides read TGTGCCAGCAGCTTGGCTGGAGGGGGGATTTACAATGAGCAGTTCTTC. Translating it yields CASSLAGGGIYNEQFF.

V and J are TRBV18 and TRBJ1-1, with a possible D match to TRBD1 (6 bases). The CDR3 spans 14 residues. Germline lookup yields CDR1 KGHSH and CDR2 LQKENI. Trimming took 5 bases from V and 0 from J, leaving 10 bases between them. CDR3 region: CASSGQIMNTEAFF. For the CDR3, the DNA is TGTGCCAGCTCAGGACAGATCATGAACACTGAAGCTTTCTTT.